The clone carrying this T cell receptor beta chain came up many times. The antigen is not known. Amplified TCR beta CDR3 regions came from RNA transcripts. With the HTBI primer set, the TCR CDR3 went through a first round of RT-PCR. TCRdb recomputed calls from the multiplex PCR reads with MiXCR, one row per CDR3 protein. Altogether 280,000 or so distinct CDR3 sequences are present, roughly 15% being singletons, with the ten largest covering about 30%. Patients were excluded for uncontrolled infection, other autoimmune disease, pregnancy or lactation. The sample originates from a study of T cells in Graves' hyperthyroidism and ophthalmopathy. Study summary: Prior to any treatment, at the point of initial diagnosis, peripheral blood was collected. Notes on the study in general: The majority of expanded thyroid clonotypes above 0.001 also appeared in blood.

Trimming pared 6 bases from V and 4 bases from J, leaving 10 bases between. The CDR3 runs 13 residues. Germline V gene sequence: CDR1 SGHVS, CDR2 FNYEAQ. Sequenced material: blood. V usage is TRBV7-6 and J usage is TRBJ1-5, with unresolved D. The sequence came from a woman aged 45-65 years with Graves' hyperthyroidism that later progressed to Graves' ophthalmopathy. CDR3 bases: TGTGCCAGCAGTCTTAGAATTAATCAGCCCCAGCATTTT. Protein sequence: CASSLRINQPQHF.